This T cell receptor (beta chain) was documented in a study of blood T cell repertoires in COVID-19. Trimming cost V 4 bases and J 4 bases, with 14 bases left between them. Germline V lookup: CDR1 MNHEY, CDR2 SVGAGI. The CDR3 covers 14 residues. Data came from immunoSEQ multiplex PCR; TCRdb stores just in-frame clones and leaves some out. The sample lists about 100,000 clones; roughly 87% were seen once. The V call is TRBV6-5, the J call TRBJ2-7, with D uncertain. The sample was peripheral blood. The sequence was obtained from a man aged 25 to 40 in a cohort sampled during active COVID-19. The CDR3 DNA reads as TGTGCCAGCAGTTCGCCACCTAGATTATACGAGCAGTACTTC. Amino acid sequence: CASSSPPRLYEQYF.